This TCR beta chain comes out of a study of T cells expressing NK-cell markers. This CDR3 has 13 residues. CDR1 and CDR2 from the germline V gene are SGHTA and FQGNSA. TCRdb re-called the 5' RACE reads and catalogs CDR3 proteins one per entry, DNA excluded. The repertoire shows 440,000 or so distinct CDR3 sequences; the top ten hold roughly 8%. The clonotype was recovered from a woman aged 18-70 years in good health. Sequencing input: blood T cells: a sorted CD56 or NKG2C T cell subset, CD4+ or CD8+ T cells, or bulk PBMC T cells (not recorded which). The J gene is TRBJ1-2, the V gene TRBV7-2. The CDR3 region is CASSLGVPYGYTF.